This T cell receptor beta chain was sequenced in a study of shared clonotypes between healthy human individuals. The donors were adults (healthy and HIV-negative) with no recent acute infections or vaccinations. Germline-derived CDR1 and CDR2 are KGHSH and LQKENI. The CDR3 contains 15 residues. V was trimmed by 3 bases and J by 6 bases, leaving 17 bases between them. Study findings and constraints: Naive CD4 clonotypes were shared across several donors at roughly 5%.

A roughly 200 ng quantity of DNA, approximately 29,000 T cell genomes, went into the sorted-subset replicate PCRs. Authors' analysis steps: As immunoSEQ supplied junction-only sequences (without quality scores), filtering differed. TCRdb keeps only in-frame clones here, not all; method: immunoSEQ multiplex PCR. V, J and clone size reflect that table, while D and trimming were determined from the DNA. The data show approximately 620,000 clones, more than 95% seen once. To note about this clone: Its matching antigen is unknown.

The sequence derives from a woman in her 30s in good health. This chain links TRBV18 with TRBJ1-1; D perhaps matches TRBD1 (6 bases). Sequencing was carried out using naive CD4+ T cells sorted from blood. The sample's subset: CD45RA+ positively selected. The CDR3 DNA sequence: TGTGCCAGCTCACCTTCAGGGGCGGTTACCTCTGAAGCTTTCTTT. This sequence encodes CASSPSGAVTSEAFF.